The 13 T cell receptor beta chains listed next were all sequenced from one sample in a study of cytomegalovirus exposure and HLA in healthy donors. The PCR made use of 60 Vbeta and 13 Jbeta primers. Generated by immunoSEQ multiplex PCR, the TCRdb table keeps only in-frame clones and is missing some. The table has around 150,000 clones, 68% seen once. The specimen sequenced was PBMCs. These receptors all come from a woman aged 18-29 years in good health and CMV-seropositive.

This sequence joins TRBV7-9 and TRBJ1-4; possible D gene TRBD1, 5 bases. CDR3 length equals 16 residues. Germline assignment: CDR1 SEHNR and CDR2 FQNEAQ (reference sequence). V shed 7 bases and J shed 0 bases, with 15 bases lying between them. This CDR3 is CASTQGKFATNEKLFF. CDR3 sequence (DNA): TGTGCCAGCACGCAGGGAAAATTTGCAACTAATGAAAAACTGTTTTTT.

The chain combines TRBV5-1 with TRBJ2-7; 9 bases match TRBD2. The germline gives CDR1 SGHRS, CDR2 YFSETQ. This CDR3 has 15 residues. V shed 5 bases, J shed 6 bases, and the junction held 12 bases outside the gene matches. CDR3 sequence reads: CASRDLAGVEGEQYF. The CDR3 nucleotides are TGCGCCAGCAGGGATTTAGCGGGAGTGGAAGGCGAGCAGTACTTC. Combining the CDR3 with reference TRBV5-1 and TRBJ2-7 gives the whole variable domain KAGVTQTPRYLIKTRGQQVTLSCSPISGHRSVSWYQQTPGQGLQFLFEYFSETQRNKGNFPGRFSGRQFSNSRSEMNVSTLELGDSALYLCASRDLAGVEGEQYFGPGTRLTVT.

The chain combines TRBV18 with TRBJ1-4, with unresolved D. Germline loops: CDR1 KGHSH, CDR2 LQKENI. This CDR3 is built from 16 residues. Trimming cost V 4 bases and J 3 bases, with 15 bases left between them. CDR3 sequence: CASSLGLAGSNEKLFF. The CDR3 nucleotides read TGTGCCAGCTCACTCGGGCTAGCAGGTTCTAATGAAAAACTGTTTTTT.

The genes are TRBV10-2 and TRBJ2-3, with D maybe TRBD2 (6 bases). Trimming removed 6 bases from V and 4 bases from J, with 14 bases in between. The CDR3 runs to 14 residues. Germline values: CDR1 WSHSY, CDR2 SAAADI. The CDR3 sequence: CASRRGLIPDTQYF. The CDR3 coding sequence is TGCGCCAGCAGGAGGGGACTGATCCCAGATACGCAGTATTTT.

The V and J genes are TRBV27 and TRBJ1-2; maybe TRBD1 (6 bases). Trimming took 6 bases from V and 3 from J, leaving 14 bases between them. Germline V lookup: CDR1 MNHEY, CDR2 SMNVEV (reference sequence). The CDR3 length is 14 residues. The CDR3 DNA follows: TGTGCCAGCAGACGGGACACCTTGCACTATGGCTACACCTTC. Translating gives CASRRDTLHYGYTF.

J is TRBJ2-1 and V is TRBV27, with a possible D match to TRBD1 (5 bases). V shed 2 bases and J shed 0 bases, with 17 bases lying between them. Germline V gene data show CDR1 as MNHEY and CDR2 as SMNVEV (reference sequence). The CDR3 extends over 18 amino acids. The CDR3 loop reads CASSLTGQPQFSYNEQFF. CDR3 nucleotides: TGTGCCAGCAGTTTAACAGGCCAGCCACAGTTCTCCTACAATGAGCAGTTCTTC.

A remark on this clone: The junction differs from germline at one of its ends, possibly a read error. CDR3 in amino acids: CAWSRARDREPF. The DNA of the CDR3 is TGTGCCTGGAGTAGGGCCCGGGACAGGGAACCTTTT. V and J are TRBV30 and TRBJ1-6; 9 bases fit TRBD1. This CDR3 is built from 12 residues. CDR1 is GTSNPN, CDR2 SVGIG, per germline (reference sequence).

This clone has just a few counts. The genes are TRBV7-2 and TRBJ1-2; D gene ambiguous. The V and J ends lost 5 bases and 1 base respectively, with 5 bases between them. Per the germline V gene, CDR1 is SGHTA and CDR2 is FQGNSA. The CDR3 sequence is 12 residues long. DNA of the CDR3: TGTGCCAGCAGCCAGATTAACTATGGCTACACCTTC. This gives the protein CASSQINYGYTF.

In this sample, this clone turned up once. The CDR3 loop reads CATSGSSGPYEQYF. The CDR3 DNA reads as TGTGCCACCAGCGGATCTAGCGGACCCTACGAGCAGTACTTC. V and J are TRBV15 and TRBJ2-7, with TRBD2 matching over 7 bases. The CDR3 is 14 amino acids. Trimming cost V 5 bases and J 2 bases; bases outside gene matches: 6. Germline V CDR1 and CDR2: LNHNV, YYDKDF (reference sequence).

This chain joins TRBV5-3 and TRBJ1-5; D is unresolved. TRBV5-3 is filed as an ORF, its function uncertain. The CDR3 length is 13 residues. Trimming took 7 bases from V and 5 from J, leaving 13 bases between them. CDR3 protein: CAREAPSDQPQHF. The CDR3, as DNA: TGTGCCAGAGAGGCACCATCGGATCAGCCCCAGCATTTT.

The V and J genes are TRBV7-2 and TRBJ2-4; maybe TRBD1 (7 bases). The CDR3 totals 14 residues. V was cut by 2 bases and J by 6 bases, with 11 bases left in between. Germline assignment: CDR1 SGHTA and CDR2 FQGNSA. CDR3: CASSLRQGLNIQYF. The CDR3, as DNA: TGTGCCAGCAGCTTACGACAGGGACTAAACATTCAGTACTTC.

The chain is built from TRBV19 and TRBJ2-3; 9 positions agree with TRBD1. The V and J ends lost 7 bases and 1 base, in that order; junction bases with no gene match: 6. The CDR3 loop spans 15 amino acids. Germline values: CDR1 LNHDA, CDR2 SQIVND (reference sequence). The CDR3 nucleotides read TGTGCCAGTACCATGGACAGGGGCGGCACAGATACGCAGTATTTT. Translated, it gives CASTMDRGGTDTQYF.

The sample holds a few counts of this clone. The chain couples TRBV15 to TRBJ2-1; D may be TRBD2 (6 bases). The CDR3 covers 11 residues. V was cut by 6 bases and J by 11 bases, with 11 bases left in between. The V gene's germline CDR1 is LNHNV and CDR2 YYDKDF (reference sequence). CDR3 nucleotides: TGTGCCACCAGACCGGGAGTACAGCAGTTCTTC. Amino acid sequence: CATRPGVQQFF.